This T cell receptor beta chain was retrieved from a study of identical twins. Findings and caveats of the study: Twins' surplus sharing was weaker for beta out-of-frame sequences. Insertions ran lower in abundant cord blood beta clonotypes, though not in memory repertoires.

One entry per CDR3 protein, called by TCRdb with MiXCR from the 5' RACE reads. The repertoire holds about 190,000 distinct CDR3 sequences, around a sixth seen once, with 40% in the top ten. Germline assignment: CDR1 MGHRA and CDR2 YSYEKL. CDR3 length: 15 amino acids. The V gene end was trimmed by 5 bases and the J gene end by 2 bases; junction bases not matched to a gene: 7. To note about this clonotype: Antigen specificity is unknown.

This sample was also put to use in a study of T cells expressing NK-cell markers.

The sample consisted of CD8+ T cells sorted from blood. This sequence originates from a woman aged 18-29 years in good health. V is TRBV4-1 and J is TRBJ2-7, with 9 bases fitting TRBD2. CDR3 region: CASSEIAGDPYEQYF. The CDR3 nucleotides read TGCGCCAGCAGCGAAATAGCGGGAGACCCCTACGAGCAGTACTTC.